The clone carrying this T cell receptor (beta chain) was recorded a few times. Antigen unknown. This entry is derived from a study of cytomegalovirus exposure and HLA in healthy donors. Broader study findings: Researchers had no immune exposure information except CMV serostatus available. Many donors shared some public TCRs, even though most TCR sequences were rare.

Primers for the PCR totalled 60 Vbeta and 13 Jbeta. Clones were sequenced by immunoSEQ multiplex PCR, and TCRdb holds only the in-frame ones, with some missing. The sample has 110,000 or so clones; 65% to 85% are singletons. J lost 7 bases, V lost 5 bases, and 12 bases had no gene match. Per the germline V gene, CDR1 is SNHLY and CDR2 is FYNNEI. CDR3 length equals 15 residues. The chain employs TRBV2 and TRBJ2-7, with 9 bases fitting TRBD1. Sequencing was carried out using PBMCs. The TCR was taken from a woman aged 18-29 years in good health and CMV-seronegative. CDR3 loop: CASSLDRGRIGEQYF. DNA of the CDR3: TGTGCCAGCAGTTTGGACAGGGGAAGAATAGGAGAGCAGTACTTC. Full variable domain (outside the CDR3, taken from reference TRBV2 and TRBJ2-7): EPEVTQTPSHQVTQMGQEVILRCVPISNHLYFYWYRQILGQKVEFLVSFYNNEISEKSEIFDDQFSVERPDGSNFTLKIRSTKLEDSAMYFCASSLDRGRIGEQYFGPGTRLTVT.